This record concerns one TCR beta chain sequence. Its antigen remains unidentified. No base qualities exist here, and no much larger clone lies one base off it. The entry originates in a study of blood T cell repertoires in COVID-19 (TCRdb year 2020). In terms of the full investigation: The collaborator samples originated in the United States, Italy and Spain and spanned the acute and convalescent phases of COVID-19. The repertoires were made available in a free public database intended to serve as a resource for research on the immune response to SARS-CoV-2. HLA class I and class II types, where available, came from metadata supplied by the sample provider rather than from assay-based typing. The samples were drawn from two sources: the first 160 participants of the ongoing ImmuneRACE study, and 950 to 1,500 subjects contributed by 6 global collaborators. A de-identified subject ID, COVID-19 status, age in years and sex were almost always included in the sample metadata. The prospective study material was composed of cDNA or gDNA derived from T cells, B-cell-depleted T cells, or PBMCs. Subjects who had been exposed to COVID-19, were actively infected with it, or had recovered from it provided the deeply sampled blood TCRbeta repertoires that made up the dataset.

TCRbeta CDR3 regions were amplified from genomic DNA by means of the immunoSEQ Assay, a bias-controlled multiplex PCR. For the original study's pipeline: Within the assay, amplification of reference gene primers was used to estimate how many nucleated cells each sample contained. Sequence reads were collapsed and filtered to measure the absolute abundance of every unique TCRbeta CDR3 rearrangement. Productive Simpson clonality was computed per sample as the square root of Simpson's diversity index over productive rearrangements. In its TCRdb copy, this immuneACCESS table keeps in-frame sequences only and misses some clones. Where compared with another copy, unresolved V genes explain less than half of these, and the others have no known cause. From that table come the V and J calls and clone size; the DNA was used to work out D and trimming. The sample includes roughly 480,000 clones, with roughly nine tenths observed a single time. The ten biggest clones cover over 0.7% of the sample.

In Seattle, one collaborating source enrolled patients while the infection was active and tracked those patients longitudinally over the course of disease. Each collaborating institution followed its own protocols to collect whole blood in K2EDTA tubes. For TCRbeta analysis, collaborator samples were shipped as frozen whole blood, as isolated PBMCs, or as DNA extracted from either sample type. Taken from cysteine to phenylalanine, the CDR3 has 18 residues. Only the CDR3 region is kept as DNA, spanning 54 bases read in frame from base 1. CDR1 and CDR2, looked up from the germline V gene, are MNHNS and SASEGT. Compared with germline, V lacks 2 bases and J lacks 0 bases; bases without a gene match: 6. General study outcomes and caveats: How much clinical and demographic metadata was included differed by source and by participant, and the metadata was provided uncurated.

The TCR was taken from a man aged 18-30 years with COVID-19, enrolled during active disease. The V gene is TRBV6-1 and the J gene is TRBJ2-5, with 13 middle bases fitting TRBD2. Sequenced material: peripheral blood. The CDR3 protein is CASSERTSGGPYQETQYF. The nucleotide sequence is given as TGTGCCAGCAGTGAACGGACTAGCGGGGGACCGTACCAAGAGACCCAGTACTTC.